Listed below are T cell receptor beta chains from one sample, sequenced in a study of control samples from healthy donors and cancer patients. The protocol was immunoSEQ multiplex PCR, while the TCRdb copy is restricted to in-frame clones and leaves out a portion. The data hold about 96,000 clones, with over 85% observed a single time. The sequencing sample was made of blood. These receptor sequences come from a young man in good health. Each CDR3 is given with its conserved first and last residue. The order of the fields is J gene, clone size, D gene, CDR3 length, V gene, CDR3 protein, CDR3 DNA. D genes are given only for firm matches. Size is omitted from some rows. Given values are once, few, many or a class for expanded clones.

J: TRBJ1-4; size: once; D: NA; length: 14; V: TRBV29-1; CDR3: CSVRHGATNEKLFF; DNA: TGCAGCGTTAGGCATGGGGCAACCAATGAAAAACTGTTTTTT
J: TRBJ2-2; size: NA; D: TRBD2; length: 15; V: TRBV7-9; CDR3: CASSPSGGRTGELFF; DNA: TGTGCCAGCAGCCCTAGCGGGGGGCGGACCGGGGAGCTGTTTTTT
J: TRBJ1-1; size: NA; D: NA; length: 14; V: TRBV6-5; CDR3: CASSKAEVNTEAFF; DNA: TGTGCCAGCAGTAAGGCAGAAGTGAACACTGAAGCTTTCTTT
J: TRBJ1-1; size: NA; D: NA; length: 15; V: TRBV21-1; CDR3: CASSGSRQPNTEAFF; DNA: TGTGCCAGCAGCGGATCCCGACAGCCTAACACTGAAGCTTTCTTT
J: TRBJ2-2; size: NA; D: NA; length: 12; V: TRBV27; CDR3: CASRENTGELFF; DNA: TGTGCCAGCAGGGAAAACACCGGGGAGCTGTTTTTT
J: TRBJ1-1; size: NA; D: NA; length: 15; V: TRBV18; CDR3: CASSPPPGSGTEAFF; DNA: TGTGCCAGCTCACCTCCCCCGGGCAGCGGCACTGAAGCTTTCTTT
J: TRBJ1-2; size: few; D: TRBD1; length: 17; V: TRBV19; CDR3: CASKVSGQEASYWGYTF; DNA: TGTGCCAGTAAAGTCTCCGGACAGGAGGCCTCCTATTGGGGCTACACCTTC
J: TRBJ1-4; size: NA; D: TRBD1; length: 17; V: TRBV7-2; CDR3: CASSFRQGPLTNEKLFF; DNA: TGTGCCAGCAGCTTCAGACAGGGGCCCTTAACTAATGAAAAACTGTTTTTT
J: TRBJ1-1; size: NA; D: NA; length: 16; V: TRBV15; CDR3: CATSREERGLGTEAFF; DNA: TGTGCCACCAGCAGAGAAGAGCGAGGGCTCGGCACTGAAGCTTTCTTT
J: TRBJ2-7; size: NA; D: NA; length: 15; V: TRBV5-1; CDR3: CASSLGSLDPVEQYF; DNA: TGCGCCAGCAGCTTGGGTTCCCTGGATCCCGTCGAGCAGTACTTC
J: TRBJ2-1; size: NA; D: TRBD2; length: 15; V: TRBV6-5; CDR3: CASSFSSGRAGEQFF; DNA: TGTGCCAGCAGTTTTTCGAGCGGGAGGGCCGGTGAGCAGTTCTTC
J: TRBJ1-2; size: NA; D: NA; length: 12; V: TRBV5-6; CDR3: CASNRQDYGYTF; DNA: TGTGCCAGCAACCGACAGGACTATGGCTACACCTTC
J: TRBJ2-3; size: NA; D: NA; length: 15; V: TRBV19; CDR3: CATATAGRGGDTQYF; DNA: TGTGCCACCGCAACCGCAGGGAGAGGGGGAGATACGCAGTATTTT
J: TRBJ2-2; size: NA; D: NA; length: 11; V: TRBV7-9; CDR3: CASSETGELFF; DNA: TGTGCCAGCAGCGAGACCGGGGAGCTGTTTTTT
J: TRBJ1-5; size: once; D: TRBD1; length: 14; V: TRBV5-1; CDR3: CASSPTGGNQPQHF; DNA: TGCGCCAGCAGCCCGACAGGGGGCAATCAGCCCCAGCATTTT
J: TRBJ2-1; size: NA; D: TRBD2; length: 14; V: TRBV30; CDR3: CAWRAAGERSEQFF; DNA: TGTGCCTGGAGGGCAGCGGGAGAGCGGAGTGAGCAGTTCTTC
J: TRBJ2-3; size: NA; D: TRBD2; length: 17; V: TRBV3-1/TRBV3-2; CDR3: CASSQDWSGGSTDTQYF; DNA: TGTGCCAGCAGCCAAGATTGGAGCGGGGGGAGCACAGATACGCAGTATTTT
J: TRBJ2-4; size: once; D: NA; length: 15; V: TRBV5-1; CDR3: CASSFDPDRWDIQYF; DNA: TGCGCCAGCAGCTTCGATCCGGATAGGTGGGACATTCAGTACTTC
J: TRBJ1-3; size: NA; D: NA; length: 14; V: TRBV3-1/TRBV3-2; CDR3: CASSQPPSGNTIYF; DNA: TGTGCCAGCAGCCAACCCCCTTCTGGAAACACCATATATTTT
J: TRBJ1-1; size: NA; D: NA; length: 13; V: TRBV4-3; CDR3: CASSPNGVAEAFF; DNA: TGCGCCAGCAGCCCCAATGGGGTAGCTGAAGCTTTCTTT
J: TRBJ2-1; size: NA; D: TRBD2; length: 15; V: TRBV13; CDR3: CASSLRGGLDNEQFF; DNA: TGTGCCAGCAGCTTGCGGGGGGGGTTGGACAATGAGCAGTTCTTC
J: TRBJ1-2; size: NA; D: NA; length: 16; V: TRBV10-3; CDR3: CAISESVETATGGYTF; DNA: TGTGCCATCAGTGAGTCGGTCGAGACAGCGACAGGTGGCTACACCTTC
J: TRBJ2-7; size: once; D: TRBD2; length: 15; V: TRBV27; CDR3: CASRKKLAASYEQYF; DNA: TGTGCCAGCAGAAAAAAGCTAGCGGCCTCCTACGAGCAGTACTTC
J: TRBJ1-2; size: NA; D: TRBD1; length: 14; V: TRBV9; CDR3: CASSPRQGNYGYTF; DNA: TGTGCCAGCAGCCCACGACAGGGGAACTATGGCTACACCTTC
J: TRBJ1-6; size: NA; D: TRBD1; length: 16; V: TRBV5-5; CDR3: CASSRIQGASNSPLHF; DNA: TGTGCCAGCAGCCGCATACAGGGGGCGAGTAATTCACCCCTCCACTTT
J: TRBJ1-6; size: once; D: NA; length: 15; V: TRBV2; CDR3: CASSDGGTRYSPLHF; DNA: TGTGCCAGCAGTGACGGGGGGACCCGTTATTCACCCCTCCACTTT
J: TRBJ2-2; size: NA; D: NA; length: 17; V: TRBV7-9; CDR3: CASSLGGNRALTGELFF; DNA: TGTGCCAGCAGCCTAGGCGGGAACAGGGCCCTTACCGGGGAGCTGTTTTTT
J: TRBJ2-2; size: NA; D: TRBD1; length: 16; V: TRBV5-1; CDR3: CASSLFTGVGTGELFF; DNA: TGCGCCAGCAGCTTGTTTACAGGGGTCGGCACCGGGGAGCTGTTTTTT
J: TRBJ1-1; size: NA; D: NA; length: 16; V: TRBV5-4; CDR3: CASSVSVGEGGTEAFF; DNA: TGTGCCAGCAGCGTCTCCGTCGGAGAAGGGGGAACTGAAGCTTTCTTT
J: TRBJ2-5; size: NA; D: NA; length: 12; V: TRBV5-4; CDR3: CASSRDQETQYF; DNA: TGTGCCAGCAGCCGGGACCAAGAGACCCAGTACTTC
J: TRBJ1-1; size: NA; D: NA; length: 14; V: TRBV11-3; CDR3: CASSLGWGNTEAFF; DNA: TGTGCCAGCAGCTTAGGTTGGGGTAACACTGAAGCTTTCTTT
J: TRBJ2-1; size: NA; D: NA; length: 17; V: TRBV7-8; CDR3: CASSLSETSAFLYEQFF; DNA: TGTGCCAGCAGCTTAAGTGAGACTAGTGCCTTCTTGTATGAGCAGTTCTTC
J: TRBJ2-1; size: NA; D: TRBD2; length: 16; V: TRBV18; CDR3: CASSPLGTSGTSEQFF; DNA: TGTGCCAGCTCACCACTCGGGACTAGCGGGACCAGTGAGCAGTTCTTC
J: TRBJ2-3; size: NA; D: NA; length: 17; V: TRBV25-1; CDR3: CASSDIASNRHTDTQYF; DNA: TGTGCCAGCAGTGACATCGCTAGCAATCGACACACAGATACGCAGTATTTT
J: TRBJ2-7; size: NA; D: TRBD2; length: 19; V: TRBV9; CDR3: CASSVGGQPGTSRLREQYF; DNA: TGTGCCAGCAGCGTAGGGGGACAGCCCGGGACTAGCAGACTTCGGGAGCAGTACTTC
J: TRBJ1-1; size: few; D: NA; length: 15; V: TRBV2; CDR3: CASSESYEGNTEAFF; DNA: TGTGCCAGCAGTGAAAGCTATGAGGGGAACACTGAAGCTTTCTTT
J: TRBJ1-2; size: NA; D: TRBD1; length: 17; V: TRBV14; CDR3: CASSQGGTGGFNYGYTF; DNA: TGTGCCAGCAGCCAAGGTGGGACAGGGGGCTTTAACTATGGCTACACCTTC
J: TRBJ1-4; size: NA; D: NA; length: 16; V: TRBV4-1; CDR3: CASSQVRAGVNEKLFF; DNA: TGCGCCAGCAGCCAAGTTAGGGCAGGGGTTAATGAAAAACTGTTTTTT
J: TRBJ1-4; size: NA; D: NA; length: 18; V: TRBV10-1; CDR3: CASSESTPYGATNEKLFF; DNA: TGCGCCAGCAGTGAGTCGACCCCTTATGGTGCAACTAATGAAAAACTGTTTTTT
J: TRBJ1-5; size: NA; D: NA; length: 13; V: TRBV7-8; CDR3: CASSLTGNQPQHF; DNA: TGTGCCAGCAGCTTAACTGGCAATCAGCCCCAGCATTTT
J: TRBJ2-7; size: once; D: TRBD1; length: 16; V: TRBV9; CDR3: CASSVGGTVPSYEQYF; DNA: TGTGCCAGCAGCGTAGGTGGGACAGTACCCTCCTACGAGCAGTACTTC
J: TRBJ2-5; size: NA; D: NA; length: 11; V: TRBV12-3/TRBV12-4; CDR3: CASSLDVTQYF; DNA: TGTGCCAGCAGTTTAGACGTGACCCAGTACTTC
J: TRBJ2-5; size: NA; D: TRBD2; length: 15; V: TRBV9; CDR3: CASSSGGRGTETQYF; DNA: TGTGCCAGCAGCTCAGGCGGGAGGGGGACAGAGACCCAGTACTTC
J: TRBJ2-2; size: NA; D: TRBD1; length: 14; V: TRBV27; CDR3: CASSRPRGPGELFF; DNA: TGTGCCAGCAGTAGACCTAGGGGGCCCGGGGAGCTGTTTTTT
J: TRBJ2-2; size: NA; D: TRBD2; length: 17; V: TRBV9; CDR3: CASSVALAGPGSGELFF; DNA: TGTGCCAGCAGCGTAGCACTAGCGGGACCGGGTTCCGGGGAGCTGTTTTTT
J: TRBJ2-2; size: NA; D: NA; length: 16; V: TRBV30; CDR3: CAWSVVTRLNTGELFF; DNA: TGTGCCTGGAGTGTCGTAACAAGATTAAACACCGGGGAGCTGTTTTTT